These 31 T cell receptor beta chains were all obtained from the same sample, sequenced in a study of blood T cell repertoires in COVID-19. Only in-frame clones appear in the TCRdb table, and some are missing; sequencing was by immunoSEQ multiplex PCR. The profile covers approximately 280,000 clones, with 80% to 90% appearing a single time and 11% taken by the ten largest. Sequencing was carried out using peripheral blood. Receptor source: a woman in her 70s with acute or convalescent COVID-19.

Only a few counts were recorded for this clone. The CDR3 is CASSPTRQSLPYNEQFF. The CDR3 bases are TGTGCCAGTAGTCCAACCCGACAGTCTCTTCCCTACAATGAGCAGTTCTTC. The chain has TRBV19 and TRBJ2-1; a weak D match, TRBD1 (5 bases). Germline V lookup: CDR1 LNHDA, CDR2 SQIVND (reference sequence). CDR3 length: 17 amino acids. V lost 5 bases and J lost 2, with 19 bases in between. The entire variable domain, with the rest obtained from reference TRBV19 and TRBJ2-1, is as follows: DGGITQSPKYLFRKEGQNVTLSCEQNLNHDAMYWYRQDPGQGLRLIYYSQIVNDFQKGDIAEGYSVSREKKESFPLTVTSAQKNPTAFYLCASSPTRQSLPYNEQFFGPGTRLTVL.

The chain combines TRBV7-8 with TRBJ1-2, with unresolved D. V lost 2 bases, J lost 7 bases, and 5 bases lay in between. CDR3 size: 11 residues. Germline lookup yields CDR1 SGHVS and CDR2 FQNEAQ. The CDR3 loop reads CASSLRGGYTF. CDR3 DNA: TGTGCCAGCAGCTTACGGGGTGGCTACACCTTC. The full variable domain, completed using reference TRBV7-8 and TRBJ1-2, is GAGVSQSPRYKVAKRGQDVALRCDPISGHVSLFWYQQALGQGPEFLTYFQNEAQLDKSGLPSDRFFAERPEGSVSTLKIQRTQQEDSAVYLCASSLRGGYTFGSGTRLTVV.

The chain recombines TRBV9 with TRBJ1-1; D is unresolved. The V end was cut by 4 bases, the J end by 2 bases, with 18 bases between. CDR1 is SGDLS, CDR2 YYNGEE, per germline. The CDR3 contains 16 residues. The CDR3 reads CASSSREGSVNTEAFF. DNA of the CDR3: TGTGCCAGCAGCTCCCGGGAAGGGTCGGTAAACACTGAAGCTTTCTTT.

J is TRBJ1-2 and V is TRBV19; perhaps TRBD1 as D (6 bases). V was shortened by 9 bases and J by 5 bases, with 16 bases between the two germline ends. Germline CDR1 reads LNHDA; CDR2 reads SQIVND (reference sequence). The CDR3 consists of 13 residues. DNA for the CDR3: TGTGCCAGCCAGGACAGTCCCCCTTATGGCTACACCTTC. Translation gives CASQDSPPYGYTF.

This chain uses TRBV15 with TRBJ2-7; perhaps TRBD1 as D (5 bases). CDR1 and CDR2 (germline): LNHNV, YYDKDF (reference sequence). Trimming removed 0 bases from V and 6 bases from J, with 12 bases in between. The CDR3 loop spans 14 amino acids. This CDR3 is CATSRDLTVTEQYF. The CDR3 DNA reads as TGTGCCACCAGCAGAGACCTGACAGTGACCGAGCAGTACTTC.

The chain joins TRBV5-1 to TRBJ1-2; tentative D call: TRBD1 (6 bases). Germline V gene sequence: CDR1 SGHRS, CDR2 YFSETQ. The V end was cut by 1 base, the J end by 0 bases, with 7 bases between. The CDR3 has 14 amino acids. The CDR3 nucleotides read TGCGCCAGCAGCTTGAGGACAGCTAACTATGGCTACACCTTC. This codes for CASSLRTANYGYTF.

The chain joins TRBV7-9 to TRBJ2-7; no reliable D call. This CDR3 contains 16 residues. Per germline, CDR1 SEHNR and CDR2 FQNEAQ (reference sequence). Trimming left V 1 base short and J 7 bases short, with 20 bases between. Here the CDR3 DNA reads TGTGCCAGCAGCTTAGACGGAGCCCGCCGAGTGGGTGAGCAGTACTTC. Translated: CASSLDGARRVGEQYF.

The sample holds one count of this clone. The chain is built from TRBV30 and TRBJ1-2; 9 nucleotides line up with TRBD1. From germline, CDR1 is GTSNPN and CDR2 SVGIG (reference sequence). The V gene end was trimmed by 3 bases and the J gene end by 4 bases; junction bases not matched to a gene: 3. The CDR3 is 13 residues long. CDR3 sequence (DNA): TGTGCCTGGAGGACAGGGGGATCCTATGGCTACACCTTC. Its translation: CAWRTGGSYGYTF.

The rearrangement uses TRBV5-1 and TRBJ2-1; 9 positions match TRBD1. The CDR3 has 13 residues. Germline assignment: CDR1 SGHRS and CDR2 YFSETQ. With V trimmed by 4 bases and J by 10 bases, 6 bases remained unmatched. The CDR3 here is CASSEQGASEQFF. The CDR3 nucleotides read TGCGCCAGCAGCGAACAGGGGGCATCGGAGCAGTTCTTC. Full variable domain (outside the CDR3, taken from reference TRBV5-1 and TRBJ2-1): KAGVTQTPRYLIKTRGQQVTLSCSPISGHRSVSWYQQTPGQGLQFLFEYFSETQRNKGNFPGRFSGRQFSNSRSEMNVSTLELGDSALYLCASSEQGASEQFFGPGTRLTVL.

V and J are TRBV15 and TRBJ2-3, with 7 nucleotides matching TRBD2. In germline, CDR1 is LNHNV, CDR2 YYDKDF (reference sequence). V was clipped by 1 base and J by 6 bases; unmatched bases: 7. CDR3 size: 15 residues. The CDR3 loop reads CATSRGLAAGDTQYF. CDR3 nucleotides: TGTGCCACCAGCAGAGGTCTAGCGGCGGGGGATACGCAGTATTTT.

The genes are TRBV5-8 and TRBJ2-2; 7 positions match TRBD1. The V segment lost 4 bases and the J segment 4 bases; nucleotides outside the gene matches: 7. There are 15 residues in the CDR3. Germline assignment: CDR1 SGHTS and CDR2 YDEGEE. The CDR3 DNA reads as TGTGCCAGCAGCACGGGACAGACCCCCACCGGGGAGCTGTTTTTT. Amino acid sequence: CASSTGQTPTGELFF.

V usage is TRBV11-2 and J usage is TRBJ1-4; the D gene is possibly TRBD1 (6 bases). CDR3 length: 14 residues. Germline V gene lookup returns CDR1 SGHAT and CDR2 FQNNGV. V gave up 2 bases and J gave up 8 bases, with 12 bases separating them. CDR3 protein: CASSLNGGLEKLFF. In DNA, the CDR3 is TGTGCCAGCAGCTTAAATGGGGGCCTAGAAAAACTGTTTTTT.

The genes are TRBV4-1 and TRBJ1-2; D is ambiguous. The germline V gene encodes CDR1 MGHRA and CDR2 YSYEKL. The CDR3 is 16 amino acids. V was cut by 0 bases and J by 6 bases, with 17 bases left in between. As DNA, the CDR3 is TGCGCCAGCAGCCAAGATCGGTCCAGAGGAGGCGATGGCTACACCTTC. This translates into CASSQDRSRGGDGYTF.

This chain joins TRBV2 and TRBJ1-1, with D possibly matching TRBD1 (5 bases). V dropped 0 bases and J dropped 8 bases, with 19 bases sitting between them. The CDR3 has 16 amino acids. Germline assignment: CDR1 SNHLY and CDR2 FYNNEI. CDR3 DNA sequence: TGTGCCAGCAGTGAAGCCCTTGTCCAGGGAGGCTTCGAAGCTTTCTTT. Amino acid sequence: CASSEALVQGGFEAFF.

The rearrangement joins TRBV6-1 to TRBJ2-7; tentatively, D is TRBD1 (6 bases). CDR3 length equals 15 residues. CDR1 and CDR2 from the germline V gene are MNHNS and SASEGT. Trimming took 2 bases from V and 5 from J, leaving 16 bases between them. The CDR3 sequence is CASSENTGIWNEQYF. The CDR3 DNA sequence: TGTGCCAGCAGTGAAAATACAGGGATCTGGAACGAGCAGTACTTC.

Concerning this clone: This CDR3 is also generated by other DNA sequences in the sample. V is TRBV5-1 and J is TRBJ1-2; 11 bases are a match to TRBD1. The germline V gene has CDR1 SGHRS and CDR2 YFSETQ. The J segment lost 8 bases and the V segment lost 4 bases, leaving 4 bases of the junction unmatched. The CDR3 contains 13 residues. The CDR3 nucleotides are TGCGCCAGCAGCCCGGGACAGGGGGGAGGCTACACCTTC. Protein: CASSPGQGGGYTF.

The chain recombines TRBV9 with TRBJ1-5, with D possibly being TRBD1 (5 bases). Between the trimmed V and J ends, which lost 4 bases and 3 bases, there was a span of 11 bases. In germline, CDR1 is SGDLS, CDR2 YYNGEE. CDR3 length: 14 residues. The DNA for the CDR3 is TGTGCCAGCAGCCCAGGCAGGGTCAATCAGCCCCAGCATTTT. Translating it yields CASSPGRVNQPQHF.

The chain carries TRBV7-6 and TRBJ2-5; 13 positions agree with TRBD2. The ends lost 2 bases at V and 1 base at J; junction bases unmatched: 4. The CDR3 runs 17 residues. Germline V gives CDR1 SGHVS, CDR2 FNYEAQ. As DNA, the CDR3 is TGTGCCAGCAGCTTACCCGGACTAGCGGGGGCCCAAGAGACCCAGTACTTC. It is translated as CASSLPGLAGAQETQYF.

This clone was seen once. The chain combines TRBV3-1 (or the pseudogene TRBV3-2) with TRBJ1-2; 9 bases fit TRBD1. The trim removed 10 bases at V and 4 bases at J, leaving 13 bases unmatched. The CDR3 has 15 amino acids. CDR1 LGHDT and CDR2 YNNKEL come from the germline V gene (reference sequence). The CDR3 DNA reads as TGTGCCACCTCCCTAGCCCGGGACAGGGCCTATGGCTACACCTTC. Its protein product is CATSLARDRAYGYTF.

The chain carries TRBV5-6 and TRBJ2-5; 10 bases fit TRBD2. Per germline, CDR1 SGHDT and CDR2 YYEEEE. Germline trimming cut 2 bases from V and 3 bases from J; bases unmatched to any gene: 10. The CDR3 sequence is 17 residues long. The CDR3 DNA reads TGTGCCAGCAGCTTTCCTTCAGGGAGCGGGGGGGAAGAGACCCAGTACTTC. It translates to CASSFPSGSGGEETQYF.

The chain links TRBV19 to TRBJ1-3; D not resolved. The V gene lost 3 bases and the J gene lost 1 base, with 10 bases spanning the gap. The CDR3 extends over 15 amino acids. Germline V lookup: CDR1 LNHDA, CDR2 SQIVND (reference sequence). The CDR3 loop reads CASSITGVSGNTIYF. CDR3 sequence (DNA): TGTGCCAGTAGTATCACGGGAGTTTCTGGAAACACCATATATTTT.

The chain carries TRBV11-1 and TRBJ1-2; 8 nucleotides match TRBD1. CDR3 length: 13 residues. V trimming: 5 bases; J trimming: 7 bases; junction bases outside the gene matches: 6. Germline CDR1 reads SGHAT; CDR2 reads FQDESV (reference sequence). The CDR3 DNA reads as TGTGCCAGCAGCAAAGACAGGGGAGGTGGCTACACCTTC. As protein: CASSKDRGGGYTF.

The rearrangement joins TRBV24-1 to TRBJ1-1; TRBD1 agrees at 9 bases. The length of the CDR3 is 17 residues. V was clipped by 3 bases and J by 4 bases; unmatched bases: 11. Germline CDR1 and CDR2: KGHDR and SFDVKD. CDR3 loop: CATSDARDREASTEAFF. CDR3 nucleotide sequence: TGTGCCACCAGTGATGCACGGGACAGGGAAGCGAGCACTGAAGCTTTCTTT.

J is TRBJ2-1 and V is TRBV27, with 10 bases aligning to TRBD2. Germline values: CDR1 MNHEY, CDR2 SMNVEV (reference sequence). V trimming: 4 bases; J trimming: 6 bases; junction bases outside the gene matches: 9. This CDR3 region has 16 residues. CDR3 bases: TGTGCCAGCAGTTCCTCCCCTAGCGGGGGTTCCAATGAGCAGTTCTTC. Its translation is CASSSSPSGGSNEQFF.

V is TRBV12-2 and J is TRBJ1-4. TRBV12-2 is noted as a pseudogene. This CDR3 has 16 residues. For the CDR3, the DNA is TGTGCAAGTCGCTTAGGGGACTGTCTCGCGGGTGAAAAACTGTTTTTT. Translation gives CASRLGDCLAGEKLFF.

V is TRBV15 and J is TRBJ1-3; maybe TRBD1 (5 bases). The V and J ends lost 0 bases and 4 bases respectively, with 13 bases between them. The CDR3 is 16 residues long. Germline CDR1 LNHNV, CDR2 YYDKDF (reference sequence). In nucleotides, the CDR3 is TGTGCCACCAGCAGAGATCGGGGGGTGAGAGGAAACACCATATATTTT. This codes for CATSRDRGVRGNTIYF.

The chain couples TRBV6-5 to TRBJ1-4; D perhaps matches TRBD1 (6 bases). The CDR3 has 13 residues. Trimming removed 6 bases from V and 10 bases from J, with 15 bases in between. Germline CDR1 reads MNHEY; CDR2 reads SVGAGI. The CDR3 loop is CASSRYRDVKLFF. As DNA, the CDR3 is TGTGCCAGCAGCCGATACAGGGACGTAAAACTGTTTTTT.

This chain uses TRBV5-1 with TRBJ1-2, with 8 nucleotides matching TRBD1. CDR1 and CDR2 from the germline V gene are SGHRS and YFSETQ. This CDR3 comprises 14 residues. V lost 4 bases and J lost 3; bases outside the gene matches: 5. CDR3 bases: TGCGCCAGCAGCGCAGGGGGCGAATACTATGGCTACACCTTC. It is translated as CASSAGGEYYGYTF. Variable domain in full (rest from reference TRBV5-1 and TRBJ1-2): KAGVTQTPRYLIKTRGQQVTLSCSPISGHRSVSWYQQTPGQGLQFLFEYFSETQRNKGNFPGRFSGRQFSNSRSEMNVSTLELGDSALYLCASSAGGEYYGYTFGSGTRLTVV.

V gene TRBV18 combines with J gene TRBJ2-2, with TRBD1 matching over 7 bases. From germline, CDR1 is KGHSH and CDR2 LQKENI. Unmatched junction bases numbered 5, after V lost 3 bases and J lost 4 bases. The CDR3 consists of 15 residues. CDR3 sequence reads: CASSPKQGITGELFF. As DNA, the CDR3 is TGTGCCAGCTCACCCAAACAGGGGATCACCGGGGAGCTGTTTTTT.

V usage is TRBV6-5 and J usage is TRBJ2-3; D gene ambiguous. The CDR3 length is 14 residues. The V end was cut by 8 bases, the J end by 4 bases, with 16 bases between. Germline loops: CDR1 MNHEY, CDR2 SVGAGI. Here the CDR3 reads CASSAGHPADTQYF. The CDR3 region has the DNA TGTGCCAGCTCCGCAGGCCACCCAGCAGATACGCAGTATTTT.

The chain joins TRBV30 to TRBJ2-4; a possible D gene is TRBD2 (5 bases). Trimming took off 0 bases at V and 6 bases at J, with 15 bases between the two ends. Germline CDR1 and CDR2: GTSNPN and SVGIG (reference sequence). The CDR3 runs to 15 residues. The CDR3 region has the DNA TGTGCCTGGAGTGTGAGGGCGGTGGGGAGAAACATTCAGTACTTC. Translating it yields CAWSVRAVGRNIQYF.